This T cell receptor beta chain was documented in a study of T cells in Graves' hyperthyroidism and ophthalmopathy. TCR beta CDR3 sequences were amplified from RNA transcripts. The TCR CDR3 first-round RT-PCR relied on the HTBI primer set. One entry per CDR3 protein results from TCRdb running MiXCR on the multiplex PCR reads. Of roughly 98,000 distinct CDR3 sequences listed, around 40% are singletons. This clonotype showed up many times. Its specificity is not known. V shed 5 bases and J 2 bases; nucleotides not matched to a gene: 4. The CDR3 totals 16 residues. Study-wide results and caveats: Peripheral blood also featured most of the thyroid clonotypes expanded above 0.001. Ophthalmopathy cases were set apart from stable hyperthyroidism by a 13 V-J model.

Patients aged 18 to 65 had newly diagnosed hyperthyroidism that had lasted under 2 months. The receptor's source is a woman aged 25 to 45 with Graves' hyperthyroidism. The J gene is TRBJ2-3, the V gene TRBV12-3 or TRBV12-4; 13 positions agree with TRBD2. Sequences were obtained from peripheral blood or thyroid tissue (not recorded which). Written as DNA, the CDR3 is TGTGCCAGCAGTCCCGGGACTAGCGGGACCACAGATACGCAGTATTTT. Protein: CASSPGTSGTTDTQYF.